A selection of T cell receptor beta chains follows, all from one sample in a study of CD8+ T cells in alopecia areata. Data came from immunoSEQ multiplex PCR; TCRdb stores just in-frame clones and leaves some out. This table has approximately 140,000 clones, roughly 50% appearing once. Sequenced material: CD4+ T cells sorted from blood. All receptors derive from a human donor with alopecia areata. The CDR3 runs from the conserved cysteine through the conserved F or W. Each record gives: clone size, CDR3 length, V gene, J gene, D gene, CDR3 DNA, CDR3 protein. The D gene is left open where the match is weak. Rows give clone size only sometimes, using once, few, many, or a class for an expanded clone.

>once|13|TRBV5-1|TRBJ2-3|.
TGCGCCAGCAACCCAGGGAGCACAGATACGCAGTATTTT
CASNPGSTDTQYF
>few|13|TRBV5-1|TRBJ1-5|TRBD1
TGCGCCAGCAGCCCAGGGGGCGGGCAGCCCCAGCATTTT
CASSPGGGQPQHF
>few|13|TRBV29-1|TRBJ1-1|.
TGCAGCGTTGTGATACAGATGAACACTGAAGCTTTCTTT
CSVVIQMNTEAFF
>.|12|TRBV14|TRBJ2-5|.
TGTGCCAGCGGGGGGCATGGCGAGACCCAGTACTTC
CASGGHGETQYF
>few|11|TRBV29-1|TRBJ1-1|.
TGCAGCGTTGGGCAGGGCACTGAAGCTTTCTTT
CSVGQGTEAFF
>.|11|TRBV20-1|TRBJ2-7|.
TGCAGTGCTAGGCAGTTTGACGAGCAGTACTTC
CSARQFDEQYF
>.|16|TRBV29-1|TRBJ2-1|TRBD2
TGCAGCGTTACTCGCTCGATTATAGCGGGAGCGAATGAGCAGTTCTTC
CSVTRSIIAGANEQFF
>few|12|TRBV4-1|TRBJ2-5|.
TGCGCCAGCAGCCAAGATCGAGAGACCCAGTACTTC
CASSQDRETQYF
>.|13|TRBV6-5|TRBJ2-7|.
TGTGCCAGCAGTCCGGGGGGACAATACGAGCAGTACTTC
CASSPGGQYEQYF
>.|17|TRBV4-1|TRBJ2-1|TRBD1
TGCGCCAGCAGCCAAGGCCGAGGGACAGGGGCCTACAATGAGCAGTTCTTC
CASSQGRGTGAYNEQFF
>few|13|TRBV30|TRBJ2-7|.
TGTGCCTGGAGTGTACAATCTGACCGCGAGCAGTACTTC
CAWSVQSDREQYF
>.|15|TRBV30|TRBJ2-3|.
TGTGCCTGGAGTGTACTATGGGGTTCCACAGATACGCAGTATTTT
CAWSVLWGSTDTQYF
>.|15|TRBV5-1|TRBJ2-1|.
TGCGCCAGCAGCTCTACAGGACCCAACTACAATGAGCAGTTCTTC
CASSSTGPNYNEQFF
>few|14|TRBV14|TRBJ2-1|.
TGTGCCAGCAGCCGGAGATATACAAACAATGAGCAGTTCTTC
CASSRRYTNNEQFF
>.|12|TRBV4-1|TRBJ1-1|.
TGCGCCAGCAGCCAAGATCTCGGGGTAGCTTTCTTT
CASSQDLGVAFF
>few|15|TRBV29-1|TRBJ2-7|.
TGCAGCGTGACTGGGGTCCGGGGAAGGGGCTACGAGCAGTACTTC
CSVTGVRGRGYEQYF
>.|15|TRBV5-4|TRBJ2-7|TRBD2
TGTGCCAGCAGCTTGGCGGTAGCGGGAGGCTACGAGCAGTACTTC
CASSLAVAGGYEQYF
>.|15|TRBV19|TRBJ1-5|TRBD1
TGTGCCAGTAGTAGGGGCAGACAGGGGGGTCAGCCCCAGCATTTT
CASSRGRQGGQPQHF
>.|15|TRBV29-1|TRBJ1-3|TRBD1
TGCAGCGTTGAACCCAGAGGACAGGGAGGAAACACCATATATTTT
CSVEPRGQGGNTIYF
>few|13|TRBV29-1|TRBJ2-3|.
TGCAGCACTTCATTGGTGGGCACAGATACGCAGTATTTT
CSTSLVGTDTQYF
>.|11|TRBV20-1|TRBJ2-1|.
TGCAGTGCTAGTGGCTACAATGAGCAGTTCTTC
CSASGYNEQFF
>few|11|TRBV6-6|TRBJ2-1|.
TGTGCCAGCGCCTCCAACAATCAGCAGTTCTTC
CASASNNQQFF
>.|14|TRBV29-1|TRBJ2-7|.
TGCAGCGTTGGGTATCCGGGACGCTCCTACGAGCAGTACTTC
CSVGYPGRSYEQYF
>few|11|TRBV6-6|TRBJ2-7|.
TGTGCCAGCAGGCTCTACTACGAGCAGTACTTC
CASRLYYEQYF
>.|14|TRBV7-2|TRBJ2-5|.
TGTGCCAGCAGCTTAGTCCGACAGGAAGAGACCCAGTACTTC
CASSLVRQEETQYF
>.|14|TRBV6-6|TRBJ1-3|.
TGTGCCAGCAGAGATTTCTCGGGGGGAAACACCATATATTTT
CASRDFSGGNTIYF
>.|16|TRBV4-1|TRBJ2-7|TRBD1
TGCGCCAGCAGCCACCATTTGGACAGGGCCCCCTACGAGCAGTACTTC
CASSHHLDRAPYEQYF
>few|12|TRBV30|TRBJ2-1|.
TGTGCCTGGAGTAGCCTTGGCAATGAGCAGTTCTTC
CAWSSLGNEQFF
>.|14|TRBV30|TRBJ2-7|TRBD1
TGTGCCTGGAGAATGGACAGGGCCGCCCTCGAGCAGTACTTC
CAWRMDRAALEQYF
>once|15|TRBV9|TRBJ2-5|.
TGTGCCAGCAGCGTAGGTGATCACGGGTTAGAGACCCAGTACTTC
CASSVGDHGLETQYF
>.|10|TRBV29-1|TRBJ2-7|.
TGCAGCGTACGTTCCTACGAGCAGTACTTC
CSVRSYEQYF
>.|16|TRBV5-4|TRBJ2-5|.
TGTGCCAGCAGCTTGGAAATCGGCAGGGGCCAAGAGACCCAGTACTTC
CASSLEIGRGQETQYF
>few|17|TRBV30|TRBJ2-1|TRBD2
TGTGCCTGGAGCCATAGGCTAGCGGGAGTCTCCTACAATGAGCAGTTCTTC
CAWSHRLAGVSYNEQFF
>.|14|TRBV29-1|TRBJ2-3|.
TGCAGCGTAACCCCACTGCGTGGGACAGATACGCAGTATTTT
CSVTPLRGTDTQYF
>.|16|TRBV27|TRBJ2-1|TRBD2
TGTGCCAGCAGTTTATCGGGGAGGGCCTCGTACAATGAGCAGTTCTTC
CASSLSGRASYNEQFF
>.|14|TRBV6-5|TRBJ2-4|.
TGTGCCAGCAGTTACGGGCAGGGAGGGGGCATTCAGTACTTC
CASSYGQGGGIQYF
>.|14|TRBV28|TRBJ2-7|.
TGTGCCATCTACCTAGGGCAGGTATCCTACGAGCAGTACTTC
CAIYLGQVSYEQYF
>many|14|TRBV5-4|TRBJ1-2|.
TGTGCCAGCAGCCCCAGGGTGTCGGACTATGGCTACACCTTC
CASSPRVSDYGYTF
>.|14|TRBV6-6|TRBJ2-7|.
TGTGCCAGCAGTTTCACAGGAACCGCCGACGAGCAGTACTTC
CASSFTGTADEQYF
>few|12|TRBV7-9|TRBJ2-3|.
TGTGCCTACACCCCTGGTTGGGATACGCAGTATTTT
CAYTPGWDTQYF
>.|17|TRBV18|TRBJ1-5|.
TGTGCCAGCTCACCAGGCAGGGGCTGGGGCCGCGATCAGCCCCAGCATTTT
CASSPGRGWGRDQPQHF
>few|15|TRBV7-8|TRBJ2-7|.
TGTGCCAGCAGCTTAGAGGTAGCGGTCCCCTACGAGCAGTACTTC
CASSLEVAVPYEQYF
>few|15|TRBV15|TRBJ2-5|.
TGTGCCACCAGCAGAGAAGGTCAGGGAGGAGAGACCCAGTACTTC
CATSREGQGGETQYF
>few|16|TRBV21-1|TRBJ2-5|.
TGTGCCAGCAGCAAAGCGGGGCTGAACTTCCAAGAGACCCAGTACTTC
CASSKAGLNFQETQYF
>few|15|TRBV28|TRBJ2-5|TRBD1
TGTGCCAGCAGTGATAGGGACAGGGTCCTTGAGACCCAGTACTTC
CASSDRDRVLETQYF
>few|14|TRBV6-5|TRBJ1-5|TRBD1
TGTGCCAGCAGTTTACAGGGGGCGGATCAGCCCCAGCATTTT
CASSLQGADQPQHF
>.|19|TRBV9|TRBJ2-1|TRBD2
TGTGCCAGCAGCTCCAGTAGAGTCATGGCGGGAGGACGGTACAATGAGCAGTTCTTC
CASSSSRVMAGGRYNEQFF
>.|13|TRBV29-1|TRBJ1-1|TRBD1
TGCAGCGTTAGGGCAGGGGGGAACACTGAAGCTTTCTTT
CSVRAGGNTEAFF
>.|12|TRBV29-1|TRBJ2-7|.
TGCAGCGTGGGAACAGGGACTTACGAGCAGTACTTC
CSVGTGTYEQYF
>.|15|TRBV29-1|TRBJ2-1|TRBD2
TGCAGCGTGGGCTATCGACTAGCGGGAGGGGAAGAGCAGTTCTTC
CSVGYRLAGGEEQFF
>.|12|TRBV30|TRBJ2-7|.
TGTGCCTGGAGTTTTGGCCGCTACGAGCAGTACTTC
CAWSFGRYEQYF
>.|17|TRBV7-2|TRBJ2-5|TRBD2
TGTGCCAGCAGCGTCCCGGGACTAGCGGGAGTTCAAGAGACCCAGTACTTC
CASSVPGLAGVQETQYF
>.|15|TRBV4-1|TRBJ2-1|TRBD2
TGCGCCAGCAGCCAACGACTAGCGGGAGGGGGTGAGCAGTTCTTC
CASSQRLAGGGEQFF
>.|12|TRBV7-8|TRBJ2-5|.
TGTGCCAGCAGGGAGTTCCAAGAGACCCAGTACTTC
CASREFQETQYF
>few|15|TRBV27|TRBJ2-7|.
TGTGCCAGCAGTCAACCCGGTCTAGGGAGCTACGAGCAGTACTTC
CASSQPGLGSYEQYF
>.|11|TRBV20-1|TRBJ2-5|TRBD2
TGCAGTGCAGGACTAGTGGAGACCCAGTACTTC
CSAGLVETQYF
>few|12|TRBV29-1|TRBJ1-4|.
TGCAGCGTAGTGGTTGTTAATGAAAAACTGTTTTTT
CSVVVVNEKLFF
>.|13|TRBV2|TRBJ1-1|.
TGTGCCAGCAGTGATGAAGCCCGGGGGAGGGCTTTCTTT
CASSDEARGRAFF
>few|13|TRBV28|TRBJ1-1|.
TGTGCCAGCAGCGGGGGGATGAACACTGAAGCTTTCTTT
CASSGGMNTEAFF